The subject of this entry is one T cell receptor beta chain. This clonotype occurred many times. Its binding antigen is unknown. No quality values exist for individual bases; no much larger clone is one base distant. The sample is drawn from a study of T-cell reconstitution after alpha-beta-depleted transplantation in children (dated by TCRdb to between 2015 and 2016). General notes on the study: Using TCR repertoire profiling, the study followed T-cell immune reconstitution in a quantitative way in children after TCRalphabeta/CD19-depleted allogeneic hematopoietic cell transplantation.

The CDR3, from cysteine to phenylalanine, totals 15 residues. Only CDR3 DNA is held: 45 bases, read in frame from base 1. V is reduced by 4 bases and J by 0 bases, leaving a spacing of 11 bases between them. The germline V gene provides CDR1 SGHRS and CDR2 YFSETQ. Library creation used PCR. The sequencer listed for this sample is Illumina HiSeq 2500. To normalize quantification of the TCRbeta repertoire, the TCR libraries were built with molecular barcoding that relied on unique molecular identifiers. The raw public reads went through TCRdb reprocessing: fastp at Q25, MiXCR clone calling, in-frame beta chains kept. Identical CDR3 protein sequences are pooled into one entry, listed with their most common genes and DNA. In this sample the table shows about 610,000 distinct CDR3 sequences, about 10% of which occur a single time. About 4.2% of the sample is held by the ten biggest clonotypes.

Sequenced material: PBMCs from the stem cell graft donor, taken from the stem cell graft. The sequence joins TRBV5-1 to TRBJ1-3; TRBD1 could be the D gene, as 5 bases match. The TCR comes from a human donor who donated a stem cell graft to a child with acute myeloid leukemia. The nucleotides are TGCGCCAGCAGCCCGGAGGGACCCTCTGGAAACACCATATATTTT. Its translation is CASSPEGPSGNTIYF.